These 3 T cell receptor beta chains were sequenced from one sample in a study of blood T cell repertoires in COVID-19. Libraries were prepared by immunoSEQ multiplex PCR; TCRdb keeps only in-frame clonotypes and omits some of them. Among some 90,000 clones, approximately 79% were seen once, and the ten largest hold 11%. The specimen sequenced was peripheral blood. The receptors were gathered from a man between 65 and 80 years old with active or convalescent COVID-19.

This chain links TRBV6-6 with TRBJ2-5; a weak D match, TRBD1 (5 bases). Trimming shortened V by 8 bases and J by 1 base, and 11 bases separated the two germline ends. This CDR3 spans 13 amino acids. From germline, CDR1 is MNHNY and CDR2 SVGAGI (reference sequence). The CDR3 loop is CASSRVVQETQYF. CDR3 DNA: TGTGCCAGCTCCAGGGTGGTCCAAGAGACCCAGTACTTC.

The V call is TRBV30, the J call TRBJ1-5; TRBD1 agrees at 9 bases. V lost 0 bases to trimming and J lost 6 bases; unmatched junction nucleotides: 6. Germline V gene lookup returns CDR1 GTSNPN and CDR2 SVGIG (reference sequence). The CDR3 contains 15 residues. For the CDR3, the DNA is TGTGCCTGGAGTGTAGGGACAGGGAACCGTCAGCCCCAGCATTTT. Translated: CAWSVGTGNRQPQHF.

The chain combines TRBV27 with TRBJ2-7, with TRBD1 matching 8 bases. The CDR3 has 18 amino acids. The V segment lost 5 bases and the J segment 0 bases; nucleotides outside the gene matches: 15. Germline CDR1 MNHEY, CDR2 SMNVEV (reference sequence). CDR3 sequence reads: CASSKTTGVNGASYEQYF. DNA of the CDR3: TGTGCCAGCAGTAAAACGACAGGGGTAAACGGGGCCTCCTACGAGCAGTACTTC.